These T cell receptor beta chains were read from a single sample in a study of blood T cells in healthy people across ages. TCRdb re-called the 5' RACE reads through MiXCR, storing one row per CDR3 protein. The data contain about 780,000 distinct CDR3 sequences, about half of them seen just once; the ten biggest clones take up 15% to 20%. The sample was blood. The receptors were gathered from a man aged 80 or over in good health. Both conserved end residues are part of each CDR3. Fields, in order: V gene, D gene, clone size, J gene, CDR3 protein, CDR3 DNA. The D gene is left open where the match is weak. Size values are once, few and many counts, or a class for expanded clones, and some rows have none.

v_call: TRBV9
d_call: TRBD2
clone_size: many
j_call: TRBJ2-1
cdr3_aa: CASSVASGEHNEQFF
cdr3_nt: TGTGCCAGCAGCGTAGCTAGCGGAGAACACAATGAGCAGTTCTTC

v_call: TRBV29-1
d_call: NA
clone_size: once
j_call: TRBJ2-3
cdr3_aa: CSPSGYPSQYF
cdr3_nt: TGCAGCCCCTCGGGATATCCTTCGCAGTATTTT

v_call: TRBV12-3/TRBV12-4
d_call: TRBD2
clone_size: few
j_call: TRBJ2-1
cdr3_aa: CASSLDSSGSNNEQFF
cdr3_nt: TGTGCCAGCAGTTTAGATTCTAGCGGGAGTAACAATGAGCAGTTCTTC

v_call: TRBV6-5
d_call: TRBD2
clone_size: NA
j_call: TRBJ2-3
cdr3_aa: CASSYASGRTDTQYF
cdr3_nt: TGTGCCAGCAGTTACGCTAGCGGGAGGACAGATACGCAGTATTTT

v_call: TRBV7-9
d_call: NA
clone_size: many
j_call: TRBJ2-7
cdr3_aa: CASSLDRRASALLYEQYF
cdr3_nt: TGTGCCAGCAGCTTAGATCGCAGGGCCTCGGCGCTACTCTACGAGCAGTACTTC

v_call: TRBV20-1
d_call: TRBD2
clone_size: few
j_call: TRBJ2-1
cdr3_aa: CSAKGSLLAGGNEQFF
cdr3_nt: TGCAGTGCCAAAGGATCACTACTAGCGGGAGGTAATGAGCAGTTCTTC

v_call: TRBV7-9
d_call: NA
clone_size: NA
j_call: TRBJ1-5
cdr3_aa: CASSLRQINQPQHF
cdr3_nt: TGTGCCAGCAGCCTTCGACAGATAAATCAGCCCCAGCATTTT

v_call: TRBV5-1
d_call: NA
clone_size: NA
j_call: TRBJ1-2
cdr3_aa: CASSSVQPRGYTF
cdr3_nt: TGCGCCAGCAGTTCCGTACAGCCTCGCGGCTACACCTTC

v_call: TRBV20-1
d_call: TRBD1
clone_size: NA
j_call: TRBJ1-2
cdr3_aa: CSARGAGTDYGYTF
cdr3_nt: TGCAGTGCTAGAGGGGCCGGGACAGACTATGGCTACACCTTC

v_call: TRBV14
d_call: NA
clone_size: few
j_call: TRBJ2-3
cdr3_aa: CASSQEGGFPDTQYF
cdr3_nt: TGTGCCAGCAGCCAAGAGGGGGGCTTCCCAGATACGCAGTATTTT

v_call: TRBV7-2
d_call: TRBD2
clone_size: many
j_call: TRBJ2-1
cdr3_aa: CASSLERQRDYNEQFF
cdr3_nt: TGTGCCAGCAGCTTAGAGCGACAGCGGGACTACAATGAGCAGTTCTTC

v_call: TRBV15
d_call: TRBD1
clone_size: NA
j_call: TRBJ1-5
cdr3_aa: CATSRDHQGQGNQPQHF
cdr3_nt: TGTGCCACCAGCAGAGATCATCAAGGACAGGGCAATCAGCCCCAGCATTTT

v_call: TRBV4-3
d_call: TRBD2
clone_size: NA
j_call: TRBJ2-1
cdr3_aa: CASSQESLSQSGDEQFF
cdr3_nt: TGCGCCAGCAGCCAAGAAAGTCTCTCCCAAAGCGGGGATGAGCAGTTCTTC

v_call: TRBV15
d_call: NA
clone_size: NA
j_call: TRBJ2-3
cdr3_aa: CATSGDRRRSTDTQYF
cdr3_nt: TGTGCCACCAGCGGAGATCGGCGACGTAGCACAGATACGCAGTATTTT

v_call: TRBV20-1
d_call: NA
clone_size: NA
j_call: TRBJ1-1
cdr3_aa: CSASWDGGFGFTEAFF
cdr3_nt: TGCAGTGCTAGCTGGGACGGGGGATTCGGTTTCACTGAAGCTTTCTTT

v_call: TRBV12-3/TRBV12-4
d_call: TRBD1
clone_size: NA
j_call: TRBJ2-7
cdr3_aa: CASNRGRDEQYF
cdr3_nt: TGTGCCAGTAACAGGGGGCGCGACGAGCAGTACTTC

v_call: TRBV4-2
d_call: NA
clone_size: NA
j_call: TRBJ1-1
cdr3_aa: CASSQVGLPEAFF
cdr3_nt: TGTGCCAGCAGCCAAGTGGGGCTCCCTGAAGCTTTCTTT

v_call: TRBV9
d_call: NA
clone_size: few
j_call: TRBJ2-6
cdr3_aa: CASSVQGGSGANVLTF
cdr3_nt: TGTGCCAGCAGCGTACAGGGGGGCTCCGGGGCCAACGTCCTGACTTTC

v_call: TRBV10-3
d_call: NA
clone_size: NA
j_call: TRBJ2-5
cdr3_aa: CAISERQSFQETQYF
cdr3_nt: TGTGCCATCAGTGAACGACAGAGCTTCCAAGAGACCCAGTACTTC

v_call: TRBV2
d_call: NA
clone_size: few
j_call: TRBJ2-3
cdr3_aa: CASSEMRAGGTDTQYF
cdr3_nt: TGTGCCAGCAGTGAGATGCGGGCTGGGGGGACAGATACGCAGTATTTT

v_call: TRBV7-3
d_call: NA
clone_size: NA
j_call: TRBJ2-1
cdr3_aa: CASSAGLSYNEQFF
cdr3_nt: TGTGCCAGCAGCGCGGGGCTCTCCTACAATGAGCAGTTCTTC

v_call: TRBV7-2
d_call: NA
clone_size: few
j_call: TRBJ2-1
cdr3_aa: CASSPPPGEQFF
cdr3_nt: TGTGCCAGCAGCCCCCCCCCGGGTGAGCAGTTCTTC

v_call: TRBV12-3/TRBV12-4
d_call: NA
clone_size: once
j_call: TRBJ2-3
cdr3_aa: CASSSRPGGREDTQYF
cdr3_nt: TGTGCCAGCAGTTCCAGGCCCGGGGGCCGGGAAGATACGCAGTATTTT

v_call: TRBV12-3/TRBV12-4
d_call: NA
clone_size: once
j_call: TRBJ1-5
cdr3_aa: CASSLFTARNQPQHF
cdr3_nt: TGTGCCAGCAGTTTATTTACGGCTCGCAATCAGCCCCAGCATTTT